One sample yielded the 12 T cell receptor beta chains listed below, sequenced in a study of chemoradiotherapy in HPV16-positive cancers. This table comes from immunoSEQ multiplex PCR, and its TCRdb copy is limited to in-frame clones, with some not included. The sample yields 11,000 or so clones, 60% to 75% seen once. The sample was collected from a patient who underwent chemoradiotherapy. Source of these receptors: a human donor with HPV-associated anogenital cancer.

The chain joins TRBV7-6 to TRBJ1-1, with 7 bases that match TRBD1. Unmatched junction bases numbered 5, after V lost 0 bases and J lost 7 bases. From germline, CDR1 is SGHVS and CDR2 FNYEAQ. The CDR3 spans 14 residues. CDR3 in DNA: TGTGCCAGCAGCTTAGCGATCGCAGGGGGTGAAGCTTTCTTT. Its protein product is CASSLAIAGGEAFF.

V is TRBV7-8 and J is TRBJ1-1; D remains ambiguous. The CDR3 has 14 amino acids. Between the trimmed V and J ends, which lost 6 bases and 1 base, there was a span of 12 bases. The V gene's germline CDR1 is SGHVS and CDR2 FQNEAQ. CDR3 amino acids: CASSPPQRNTEAFF. Written as DNA, the CDR3 is TGTGCCAGCAGTCCCCCCCAGAGGAACACTGAAGCTTTCTTT.

A few counts support this clone. The genes are TRBV29-1 and TRBJ2-3, with a tentative D call TRBD2 (5 bases). The CDR3 consists of 14 residues. Trimming removed 4 bases at V and 0 bases at J, with 11 bases between. Germline values: CDR1 SQVTM, CDR2 ANQGSEA. CDR3 in DNA: TGCAGCGTTGCCGAGGGCCCTAGCACAGATACGCAGTATTTT. Translating it yields CSVAEGPSTDTQYF.

The rearrangement joins TRBV6-6 to TRBJ2-3; 10 bases are shared with TRBD2. This CDR3 contains 16 residues. J lost 4 bases, V lost 6 bases, and 10 bases had no gene match. Germline V gene lookup returns CDR1 MNHNY and CDR2 SVGAGI (reference sequence). The CDR3 region has the DNA TGTGCCAGCAGCCTATCAAGCGGGAGGGCCGCAGATACGCAGTATTTT. It encodes CASSLSSGRAADTQYF.

The rearrangement uses TRBV28 and TRBJ2-1; TRBD2 matches at 11 bases. Germline V gene data show CDR1 as MDHEN and CDR2 as SYDVKM. The junction had 5 bases not matched to a gene; V was cut back by 3 bases and J by 10 bases. The CDR3 extends over 14 amino acids. For the CDR3, the DNA is TGTGCCAGCAGTTTTAGCGGGAGGGCTGGGGAGCAGTTCTTC. Translation gives CASSFSGRAGEQFF.

In this sample, this clone turned up a few times. The CDR3 sequence is CASKGFGDREYEQYF. The CDR3 DNA follows: TGTGCCAGCAAGGGTTTTGGGGACAGGGAATACGAGCAGTACTTC. V is TRBV28 and J is TRBJ2-7; 9 nucleotides match TRBD1. Germline CDR1 is MDHEN and CDR2 is SYDVKM. The CDR3 has 15 residues. J gave up 4 bases and V 7 bases, and 11 bases lay outside the gene matches.

This rearrangement joins TRBV6-5 to TRBJ1-2, with TRBD1 matching 9 bases. CDR1 and CDR2 from the germline V gene are MNHEY and SVGAGI. The length of the CDR3 is 15 residues. J lost 4 bases, V lost 2 bases, and 5 bases had no gene match. The CDR3 loop is CASSYGDRVSYGYTF. The CDR3 bases are TGTGCCAGCAGTTACGGGGACAGGGTTTCCTATGGCTACACCTTC.

V usage is TRBV21-1 and J usage is TRBJ2-5; the D segment call TRBD2 is taken from the table without a DNA check. TRBV21-1 is listed as a pseudogene. The CDR3 runs to 10 residues. DNA of the CDR3: TGCCCCCCAGAGGTGGTTACCCAGTACTTC. This gives the protein CPPEVVTQYF.

J is TRBJ2-1 and V is TRBV5-1, with 9 bases aligning to TRBD2. This CDR3 has 18 residues. Germline trimming cut 2 bases from V and 0 bases from J; bases unmatched to any gene: 9. Germline CDR1 reads SGHRS; CDR2 reads YFSETQ. CDR3 in amino acids: CASSLRRLADSSYNEQFF. For the CDR3, the DNA is TGCGCCAGCAGCTTAAGAAGACTAGCGGATAGCTCCTACAATGAGCAGTTCTTC.

The J gene is TRBJ2-4, the V gene TRBV6-4; a weak D match, TRBD2 (6 bases). The V gene's germline CDR1 is MRHNA and CDR2 SNTAGT. The CDR3 is made up of 14 amino acids. V dropped 6 bases and J dropped 8 bases, with 17 bases sitting between them. CDR3 coding DNA: TGTGCCAGCAGCGCCTCTGGGGGGACGGACATTCAGTACTTC. This codes for CASSASGGTDIQYF.

The rearrangement joins TRBV7-2 to TRBJ1-1, with D perhaps matching TRBD1 (5 bases). The CDR3 is 13 residues long. Germline V gene lookup returns CDR1 SGHTA and CDR2 FQGNSA. Trimming stripped 7 bases from V and 5 bases from J, with 14 bases between. Here the CDR3 reads CASTNPRVTEAFF. The CDR3 DNA sequence: TGTGCCAGCACTAATCCCAGGGTGACTGAAGCTTTCTTT.

CDR3 DNA: TGTGCCAGCAGCTCAACCGGGGACAGGTTCGAGACCCAGTACTTC. Amino acid sequence: CASSSTGDRFETQYF. V and J are TRBV7-2 and TRBJ2-5, with 8 bases identical to TRBD1. The J segment lost 5 bases and the V segment lost 4 bases, leaving 9 bases of the junction unmatched. There are 15 residues in the CDR3. The germline gives CDR1 SGHTA, CDR2 FQGNSA.